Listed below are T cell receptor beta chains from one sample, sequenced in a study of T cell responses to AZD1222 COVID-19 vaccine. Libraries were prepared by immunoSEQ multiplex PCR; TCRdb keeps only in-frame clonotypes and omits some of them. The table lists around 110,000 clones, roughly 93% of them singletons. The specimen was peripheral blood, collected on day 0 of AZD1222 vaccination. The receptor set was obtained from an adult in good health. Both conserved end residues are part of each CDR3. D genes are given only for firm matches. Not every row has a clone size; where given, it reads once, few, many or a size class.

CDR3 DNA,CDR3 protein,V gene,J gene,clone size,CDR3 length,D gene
TGTGCCAGCAGCTTATGGGCAGGGGTGGACTATGGCTACACCTTC,CASSLWAGVDYGYTF,TRBV7-2,TRBJ1-2,once,15,-
TGTGCCAGCAGTTTAGGGACAGGGGGTCGAAATACGCAGTATTTT,CASSLGTGGRNTQYF,TRBV27,TRBJ2-3,-,15,TRBD1
TGTGCCAGCACGTTTTCCACCGGGGAGCTGTTTTTT,CASTFSTGELFF,TRBV12-3/TRBV12-4,TRBJ2-2,once,12,-
TGTGCCAGCAGTGAATACAGGGGAAATCAGCCCCAGCATTTT,CASSEYRGNQPQHF,TRBV6-1,TRBJ1-5,once,14,TRBD1
TGTGCCAGCAGTTCGACAGGTGGGCGGGGTGAGCAGTTCTTC,CASSSTGGRGEQFF,TRBV6-5,TRBJ2-1,-,14,-
TGTGCCAGCAGGAGGGAAAGTAGTAGGAACACTGAAGCTTTCTTT,CASRRESSRNTEAFF,TRBV2,TRBJ1-1,-,15,-
TGTGCCAGCAGTTTCGTGGGCCCCAATGAGCAGTTCTTC,CASSFVGPNEQFF,TRBV28,TRBJ2-1,-,13,-
TGTGCCAGCAGCGCACAAGGACAGGGGGATGGCTACACCTTC,CASSAQGQGDGYTF,TRBV9,TRBJ1-2,-,14,TRBD1
TGTGCCAGTAGTATTCGCCGACAGACAACTAATGAAAAACTGTTTTTT,CASSIRRQTTNEKLFF,TRBV19,TRBJ1-4,-,16,-
TGTGCAAGTCGCTTTTCGCTAGCGGGACTCAATGAGCAGTTCTTC,CASRFSLAGLNEQFF,TRBV12-2,TRBJ2-1,-,15,-
TGTGCCAGCATTCCTGGGACAGGGCGCTACGAGCAGTACTTC,CASIPGTGRYEQYF,TRBV28,TRBJ2-7,-,14,TRBD1
TGTGCCAGCTCACTCCAACTAGCGGCGGGCACAGATACGCAGTATTTT,CASSLQLAAGTDTQYF,TRBV18,TRBJ2-3,-,16,TRBD2
TGTGCCATTGGACTAGCGGGGGACGATGAGCAGTTCTTC,CAIGLAGDDEQFF,TRBV10-3,TRBJ2-1,-,13,TRBD2
TGTGCCAGCAGTTTTAACAGGGGGAATGAGCAGTTCTTC,CASSFNRGNEQFF,TRBV27,TRBJ2-1,-,13,TRBD1
TGTGCCAGCATTCAAAGCATAGCGGGAATTGAGACCCAGTACTTC,CASIQSIAGIETQYF,TRBV7-9,TRBJ2-5,-,15,TRBD2
TGTGCCAGCAGCTCTGTCGACAGGGTCGGGGAAAAACTGTTTTTT,CASSSVDRVGEKLFF,TRBV5-8,TRBJ1-4,-,15,TRBD1
TGCGCCAGCAGTACCGGGACAGGGGATACCGGGGAGCTGTTTTTT,CASSTGTGDTGELFF,TRBV10-1,TRBJ2-2,-,15,TRBD1
TGTGCCAGCAGCTTAGACAGACTGAGCGGTTCCACCGGGGAGCTGTTTTTT,CASSLDRLSGSTGELFF,TRBV7-2,TRBJ2-2,-,17,-
TGTGCCAGCAGACCAGACATTACCTACGAGCAGTACTTC,CASRPDITYEQYF,TRBV27,TRBJ2-7,-,13,-
TGCAGTGAAGGGAACTATGGCTACACCTTC,CSEGNYGYTF,TRBV20-1,TRBJ1-2,-,10,-
TGTGCCAGCAGTTTAGTGAGGCAGCCCCAGCATTTT,CASSLVRQPQHF,TRBV12-3/TRBV12-4,TRBJ1-5,-,12,-
TGTGCCAGCAGCTTCCAGGGTGGTCAGCCCCAGCATTTT,CASSFQGGQPQHF,TRBV7-9,TRBJ1-5,-,13,-
TGTGCCGCCCGAGGGACAGGGGTCCACAATGAGCAGTTCTTC,CAARGTGVHNEQFF,TRBV19,TRBJ2-1,-,14,TRBD1
TGCGCCAGCAGCCAAGAGCATCGATGGACAGGGTCCGAGCAGTACTTC,CASSQEHRWTGSEQYF,TRBV4-1,TRBJ2-7,few,16,TRBD1
TGCGCCAGCAGCTTGGCGGGAGGGCCGGGCGAGCAGTACTTC,CASSLAGGPGEQYF,TRBV5-1,TRBJ2-7,-,14,TRBD2
TGTGCCAGCAGAATAGGGGGATCGAACTATGGCTACACCTTC,CASRIGGSNYGYTF,TRBV28,TRBJ1-2,-,14,-
TGTGCCAGCAGCCCCTCGGGACTTCTCACAGATACGCAGTATTTT,CASSPSGLLTDTQYF,TRBV11-3,TRBJ2-3,-,15,-
TGTGCCAGCATGCTACCGGGAGCTAACTATGGCTACACCTTC,CASMLPGANYGYTF,TRBV28,TRBJ1-2,-,14,-
TGTGCCAGTAGTTATCTATCTGGGGATACGCAGTATTTT,CASSYLSGDTQYF,TRBV19,TRBJ2-3,-,13,-
TGTGCCTGGAGTGCAGGGGCCGGCTACACCTTC,CAWSAGAGYTF,TRBV30,TRBJ1-2,-,11,-
TGTGCCAGCAGCTTAGCCCCCCGAACTAGCGGGAACACCGGGGAGCTGTTTTTT,CASSLAPRTSGNTGELFF,TRBV7-8,TRBJ2-2,-,18,TRBD2
TGCGCCAGCAGCTTGGGACTAGCGGACGACTCCTACGAGCAGTACTTC,CASSLGLADDSYEQYF,TRBV5-1,TRBJ2-7,-,16,TRBD2
TGTGCCAGCAGGGGGCTCACCTACGAGCAGTACTTC,CASRGLTYEQYF,TRBV5-6,TRBJ2-7,-,12,-
TGTGCCAGCAGTTTTGTGAGCAATCAGCCCCAGCATTTT,CASSFVSNQPQHF,TRBV28,TRBJ1-5,-,13,-
TGTGCCAGCAGCTTAGACAGACTTCAGCCCCAGCATTTT,CASSLDRLQPQHF,TRBV7-3,TRBJ1-5,-,13,-
TGTGCCAGCAGTCTCCGGGGGGCTGGAAACACCATATATTTT,CASSLRGAGNTIYF,TRBV27,TRBJ1-3,-,14,-
TGTGCCAGCAGGACCGGACTAGCGGGAGCACAGACCCAGTACTTC,CASRTGLAGAQTQYF,TRBV28,TRBJ2-5,-,15,TRBD2
TGTGCCAGCAGCCTTACTAGCGGTGCTGGGACCCAGTACTTC,CASSLTSGAGTQYF,TRBV9,TRBJ2-5,-,14,TRBD2
TGTGCCAGCAGTCTCGACCCTGTCTATGGCTACACCTTC,CASSLDPVYGYTF,TRBV27,TRBJ1-2,-,13,-
TGTGCCAGCACCTCGGGGGCCTCCGGGACTAGCGGGAGGGCCTCGTTCTTC,CASTSGASGTSGRASFF,TRBV7-9,TRBJ2-1,-,17,TRBD2
TGTGCCAGCAGTGAAATCCTAACAGGTCGCCAGCCCCAGCATTTT,CASSEILTGRQPQHF,TRBV2,TRBJ1-5,-,15,-
TGCGCCAGCAGTCCCTCCATTTCCTACGAGCAGTACTTC,CASSPSISYEQYF,TRBV10-1,TRBJ2-7,-,13,-
TGTGCCAGCAGGGACGGGACTTACAATGAGCAGTTCTTC,CASRDGTYNEQFF,TRBV2,TRBJ2-1,once,13,-
TGTGCCAGCAGCCGGGACAGACGCACAGATACGCAGTATTTT,CASSRDRRTDTQYF,TRBV3-1/TRBV3-2,TRBJ2-3,once,14,TRBD1
TGTGCCAGTAGTGTAACAGGGAACTATGGCTACACCTTC,CASSVTGNYGYTF,TRBV19,TRBJ1-2,-,13,-
TGCGCCAGCAGCGTACAGGGACTCTCCTCTGGAAACACCATATATTTT,CASSVQGLSSGNTIYF,TRBV5-1,TRBJ1-3,-,16,-
TGTGCCAGCAGCACCCCGACAGGGACCCTCAATCAGCCCCAGCATTTT,CASSTPTGTLNQPQHF,TRBV7-8,TRBJ1-5,-,16,TRBD1
TGTGCCAGCAGTTTAACGGGATACGAGCAGTACTTC,CASSLTGYEQYF,TRBV28,TRBJ2-7,-,12,-
TGCGCCAGCAGCCCGCCACTACGGGGGATGACTGAAGCTTTCTTT,CASSPPLRGMTEAFF,TRBV4-1,TRBJ1-1,-,15,-